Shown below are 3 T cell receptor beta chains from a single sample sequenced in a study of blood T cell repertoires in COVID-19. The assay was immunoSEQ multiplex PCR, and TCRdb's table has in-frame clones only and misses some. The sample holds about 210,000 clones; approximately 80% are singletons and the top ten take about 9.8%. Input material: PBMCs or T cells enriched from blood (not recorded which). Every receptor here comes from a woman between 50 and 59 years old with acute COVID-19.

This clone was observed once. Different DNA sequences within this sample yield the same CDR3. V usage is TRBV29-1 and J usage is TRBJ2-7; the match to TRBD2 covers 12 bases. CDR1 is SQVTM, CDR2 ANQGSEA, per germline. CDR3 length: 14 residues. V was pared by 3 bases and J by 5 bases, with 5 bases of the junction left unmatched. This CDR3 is CSVEGLAGDHEQYF. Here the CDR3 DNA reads TGCAGCGTTGAGGGACTAGCGGGTGACCACGAGCAGTACTTC.

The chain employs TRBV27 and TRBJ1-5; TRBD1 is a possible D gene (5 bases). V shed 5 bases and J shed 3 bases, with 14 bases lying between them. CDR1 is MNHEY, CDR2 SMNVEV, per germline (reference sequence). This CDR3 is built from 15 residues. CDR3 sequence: CASSRTGNYNQPQHF. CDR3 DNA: TGTGCCAGCAGTCGAACAGGTAATTACAATCAGCCCCAGCATTTT.

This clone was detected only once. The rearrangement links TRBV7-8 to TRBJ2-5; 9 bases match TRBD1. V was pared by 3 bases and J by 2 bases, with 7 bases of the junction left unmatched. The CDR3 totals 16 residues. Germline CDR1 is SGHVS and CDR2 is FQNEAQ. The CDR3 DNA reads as TGTGCCAGCAGCTTGAGGGGACAGGGATTACAAGAGACCCAGTACTTC. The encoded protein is CASSLRGQGLQETQYF.